A selection of T cell receptor beta chains follows, all from one sample in a study of blood T cell repertoires in COVID-19. Profiled with immunoSEQ multiplex PCR; TCRdb holds only in-frame clones, not every one. The data contain about 46,000 clones, about 88% of them singletons. The material sequenced was PBMCs or T cells enriched from blood (not recorded which). These receptors were collected from a woman between 50 and 59 years old who had recovered from COVID-19. Each CDR3 is given with its conserved first and last residue. Fields, in order: J gene, V gene, D gene, clone size, CDR3 length, CDR3 protein, CDR3 DNA. D genes are given only for firm matches. The size entry is marked missing in some rows and otherwise reads once, few, many or a size class.

TRBJ2-1	TRBV27	NA	NA	15	CASSLGQMTYNEQFF	TGTGCCAGCAGTTTAGGTCAGATGACCTACAATGAGCAGTTCTTC
TRBJ2-1	TRBV5-1	TRBD2	NA	17	CASSPPRLAGGNNEQFF	TGCGCCAGCAGCCCCCCTCGGCTAGCGGGAGGGAACAATGAGCAGTTCTTC
TRBJ2-6	TRBV5-1	NA	NA	16	CASSPSAISGANVLTF	TGCGCCAGCAGCCCAAGCGCTATCTCTGGGGCCAACGTCCTGACTTTC
TRBJ1-4	TRBV13	TRBD1	NA	16	CASSRGRDRVPGKLFF	TGTGCCAGCAGCAGAGGCCGGGACAGGGTACCGGGGAAACTGTTTTTT
TRBJ2-4	TRBV18	TRBD2	NA	14	CASSPEGGADIQYF	TGTGCCAGCTCACCCGAGGGAGGGGCAGACATTCAGTACTTC
TRBJ2-1	TRBV5-4	TRBD2	NA	16	CASSLDPSGGKNEQFF	TGTGCCAGCAGCTTGGACCCTAGCGGGGGGAAGAATGAGCAGTTCTTC
TRBJ1-2	TRBV4-2	NA	medium-sized	15	CASSPQVRGFDGYTF	TGTGCCAGCAGCCCGCAGGTTCGGGGTTTTGATGGCTACACCTTC
TRBJ1-6	TRBV2	TRBD1	NA	17	CASRQGRMASYNSPLHF	TGTGCCAGTCGACAGGGGCGAATGGCCTCCTATAATTCACCCCTCCACTTT
TRBJ2-1	TRBV7-7	NA	NA	12	CASRDRLAEQFF	TGTGCCAGCAGGGATAGATTAGCCGAGCAGTTCTTC
TRBJ1-1	TRBV6-2/TRBV6-3	NA	NA	14	CASSYSRGRTEAFF	TGTGCCAGCAGTTACTCTAGAGGGAGGACTGAAGCTTTCTTT
TRBJ2-1	TRBV6-2/TRBV6-3	TRBD2	NA	13	CASSYLGGDEQFF	TGTGCCAGCAGTTACCTCGGGGGGGATGAGCAGTTCTTC
TRBJ1-6	TRBV18	NA	NA	13	CASSPGSDSPLHF	TGTGCCAGCTCACCGGGCTCGGATTCACCCCTCCACTTT
TRBJ1-5	TRBV18	NA	NA	19	CASSPGIGRGRNSNQPQHF	TGTGCCAGCTCACCAGGGATTGGCAGGGGCCGCAATAGCAATCAGCCCCAGCATTTT
TRBJ1-2	TRBV7-3	NA	NA	14	CASSPREGSDGYTF	TGTGCCAGCAGCCCAAGGGAGGGTTCGGATGGCTACACCTTC
TRBJ2-2	TRBV5-8	NA	NA	15	CASSLFSYSTGELFF	TGTGCCAGCAGCTTGTTCTCGTATTCCACCGGGGAGCTGTTTTTT
TRBJ2-1	TRBV28	TRBD2	NA	16	CASSLAPLADPREQFF	TGTGCCAGCAGTTTAGCCCCCCTAGCGGATCCGCGTGAGCAGTTCTTC